This entry lists 15 T cell receptor beta chains sequenced from one sample in a study of cytomegalovirus exposure and HLA in healthy donors (dated by TCRdb to 2016 to 2017). Preparation of the library involved the immunoSEQ multiplex PCR assay. For the multiplex PCR, a mixture combining 60 forward primers for TCR Vbeta segments and 13 reverse primers for TCR Jbeta segments was used. TCRdb took over this immuneACCESS table, retaining in-frame rearrangements with V and J assigned. Such tables are incomplete; in checked studies, under half of the missing clones stem from an unresolved V gene, and the remainder is unexplained. This sample gives around 100,000 clones in total; roughly 68% of them show up just once. Roughly 0.87% of the sample comes from the top ten. The specimen sequenced was PBMCs. Every receptor here comes from a woman in her 30s in good health and CMV-seronegative.

The chain combines TRBV28 with TRBJ1-2; tentatively, D is TRBD1 (6 bases). Between the trimmed V and J ends, which lost 8 bases and 8 bases, there was a span of 27 bases. CDR1 and CDR2 (germline): MDHEN, SYDVKM. This CDR3 has 16 residues. The CDR3 spells CASAWGGRLSIGGYTF. CDR3 bases: TGTGCCAGCGCATGGGGGGGGCGCTTGAGTATAGGCGGCTACACCTTC.

In the case of this clone: One end of the junction does not line up with germline, which may come from a read error. V is TRBV15 and J is TRBJ2-1; D gene ambiguous. CDR3 length: 13 residues. The germline V gene has CDR1 LNHNV and CDR2 YYDKDF (reference sequence). Here the CDR3 DNA reads TGTGCCACCGGCAGTAGCTCCTACAATGAGCAGTTCTTC. It encodes CATGSSSYNEQFF.

This chain connects TRBV5-1 to TRBJ1-1, with D maybe TRBD1 (5 bases). Germline V gives CDR1 SGHRS, CDR2 YFSETQ. The CDR3 is made up of 15 amino acids. The V gene lost 0 bases and the J gene lost 0 bases, with 9 bases spanning the gap. CDR3 DNA: TGCGCCAGCAGCTTGGGACAGCCACTGAACACTGAAGCTTTCTTT. It yields the protein CASSLGQPLNTEAFF.

This chain links TRBV5-1 with TRBJ1-1, with D possibly matching TRBD1 (5 bases). There are 11 residues in the CDR3. The germline gives CDR1 SGHRS, CDR2 YFSETQ. With 0 bases removed from V and 10 bases from J, the gap between germline ends came to 7 bases. The CDR3 DNA is TGCGCCAGCAGCTTGGAAGGGGCAGCTTTCTTT. Amino acid sequence: CASSLEGAAFF.

The rearrangement joins TRBV19 to TRBJ1-1, with a tentative D call TRBD1 (6 bases). Germline V lookup: CDR1 LNHDA, CDR2 SQIVND (reference sequence). CDR3 length: 16 residues. Deletions cut 2 bases from V and 5 bases from J, with 18 bases between. CDR3 coding DNA: TGTGCCAGTAGTATAAGGGAAATTACAGGGCGAACTGAAGCTTTCTTT. As protein: CASSIREITGRTEAFF. The full variable domain, its missing parts supplied by reference TRBV19 and TRBJ1-1, is DGGITQSPKYLFRKEGQNVTLSCEQNLNHDAMYWYRQDPGQGLRLIYYSQIVNDFQKGDIAEGYSVSREKKESFPLTVTSAQKNPTAFYLCASSIREITGRTEAFFGQGTRLTVV.

This chain joins TRBV30 and TRBJ2-7, with D uncertain. The V gene lost 2 bases and the J gene lost 6 bases, with 8 bases spanning the gap. Germline V gene lookup returns CDR1 GTSNPN and CDR2 SVGIG (reference sequence). CDR3 length: 11 residues. The DNA of the CDR3 is TGTGCCTGGAGTAGTCCGGGCGAGCAGTACTTC. This sequence encodes CAWSSPGEQYF. The full variable domain, completed using reference TRBV30 and TRBJ2-7, is SQTIHQWPATLVQPVGSPLSLECTVEGTSNPNLYWYRQAAGRGLQLLFYSVGIGQISSEVPQNLSASRPQDRQFILSSKKLLLSDSGFYLCAWSSPGEQYFGPGTRLTVT.

The count of this clone is one. Given the absence of the conserved phenylalanine or tryptophan at the CDR3 end, a read error is likely. The V and J genes are TRBV4-1 and TRBJ1-1, with D unresolved. The germline V gene encodes CDR1 MGHRA and CDR2 YSYEKL. V was trimmed by 4 bases and J by 5 bases, leaving 8 bases between them. This CDR3 is 12 amino acids long. In DNA, the CDR3 is TGCGCCAGCAGCCGCCCAGGAACTGAAGCTTTCATT. It translates to CASSRPGTEAFI.

This clone showed up just a few times. This chain joins TRBV6-5 and TRBJ1-4; weak D call: TRBD1 (6 bases). There are 14 residues in the CDR3. The V end was cut by 3 bases, the J end by 3 bases, with 8 bases between. Germline loops: CDR1 MNHEY, CDR2 SVGAGI. The CDR3 sequence is CASSYRTANEKLFF. The CDR3 coding sequence is TGTGCCAGCAGTTATAGGACAGCTAATGAAAAACTGTTTTTT.

The rearrangement joins TRBV15 to TRBJ2-1; 7 nucleotides align to TRBD2. CDR1 and CDR2 from the germline V gene are LNHNV and YYDKDF (reference sequence). The CDR3 covers 17 residues. Unmatched junction bases numbered 9, after V lost 0 bases and J lost 4 bases. The chain's CDR3 is CATSRDQRPSGYNEQFF. CDR3 nucleotide sequence: TGTGCCACCAGCAGAGATCAAAGGCCTAGCGGATACAATGAGCAGTTCTTC.

This chain joins TRBV30 and TRBJ1-2, with D hard to call. This CDR3 comprises 13 residues. In germline, CDR1 is GTSNPN, CDR2 SVGIG (reference sequence). V was cut by 2 bases and J by 5 bases, with 12 bases left in between. CDR3 sequence (DNA): TGTGCCTGGAGTCAGCCAGCCGGGTATGGCTACACCTTC. Amino acid sequence: CAWSQPAGYGYTF.

V and J are TRBV7-6 and TRBJ2-5; TRBD2 matches at 8 bases. V lost 2 bases and J lost 5; bases outside the gene matches: 10. CDR1 SGHVS and CDR2 FNYEAQ come from the germline V gene. The CDR3 covers 16 residues. The CDR3 loop reads CASSLFGTSLLETQYF. In nucleotides, the CDR3 is TGTGCCAGCAGCTTATTCGGGACTAGTCTATTGGAGACCCAGTACTTC.

This clone has more than one count but fewer than ten. The V gene is TRBV5-1, the J gene TRBJ2-7; 7 bases line up with TRBD2. The CDR3 has 14 residues. J was trimmed by 3 bases and V by 4 bases; bases with no gene match: 7. Germline V gene lookup returns CDR1 SGHRS and CDR2 YFSETQ. The CDR3 reads CASSPPRENYEQYF. The CDR3 DNA sequence: TGCGCCAGCAGCCCCCCGCGGGAGAACTACGAGCAGTACTTC.

The V and J genes are TRBV11-3 and TRBJ1-5; D might be TRBD1 (6 bases). The ends were cut back, 6 bases at V and 2 bases at J, with 11 bases in the middle. CDR3 size: 14 residues. Looked up from germline, CDR1 is SGHNT and CDR2 is YENEEA. CDR3 DNA: TGTGCCAGCAGGTGCAGGGGCTGCAATCAGCCCCAGCATTTT. This encodes CASRCRGCNQPQHF.

The chain uses TRBV9 and TRBJ1-1; unclear D gene. Germline CDR1 is SGDLS and CDR2 is YYNGEE. Between the trimmed V and J ends, which lost 4 bases and 0 bases, there was a span of 16 bases. The CDR3 consists of 16 residues. The CDR3 is CASSLGLGPMNTEAFF. In DNA, the CDR3 is TGTGCCAGCAGCCTAGGTTTGGGCCCCATGAACACTGAAGCTTTCTTT.

The chain joins TRBV13 to TRBJ2-7; D is perhaps TRBD1 (5 bases). The CDR3 has 13 amino acids. Per the germline V gene, CDR1 is PRHDT and CDR2 is FYEKMQ (reference sequence). Trimming cost V 5 bases and J 1 base, with 9 bases left between them. CDR3: CASSLRGSYEQYF. DNA for the CDR3: TGTGCCAGCAGCCTTAGGGGTTCCTACGAGCAGTACTTC.